Sequencing of this T cell receptor beta chain was carried out in a study of shared clonotypes between healthy human individuals. Study in general: For every donor, three CD4 naive, three CD4 memory, two CD8 naive and one CD8 memory plates were used.

Original processing notes: Because ImmunoSEQ provided only junction sequences with no quality scores, the filtering differed. Profiled with immunoSEQ multiplex PCR; TCRdb holds only in-frame clones, not every one. That table is the source of V, J and clone size, and D and trimming were worked out from the DNA. Found here are about 1.5 million clones, 98% of them singletons; the top ten hold less than 0.55%. Trimming removed 1 base at V and 5 bases at J, with 18 bases between. The V gene's germline CDR1 is SGHNT and CDR2 YYREEE (reference sequence). The CDR3 has 16 residues. The chain recombines TRBV5-4 with TRBJ2-5, with unresolved D. The material sequenced was naive CD4+ T cells sorted from blood. Described subset: CD45RA+ positively selected. The clonotype comes from a young man in good health. CDR3 nucleotide sequence: TGTGCCAGCAGCTTGCTTAAAGGGTCGGGTTTGGAGACCCAGTACTTC. Translation: CASSLLKGSGLETQYF. Drawing the rest from reference TRBV5-4 and TRBJ2-5, the complete variable domain is ETGVTQSPTHLIKTRGQQVTLRCSSQSGHNTVSWYQQALGQGPQFIFQYYREEENGRGNFPPRFSGLQFPNYSSELNVNALELDDSALYLCASSLLKGSGLETQYFGPGTRLLVL.